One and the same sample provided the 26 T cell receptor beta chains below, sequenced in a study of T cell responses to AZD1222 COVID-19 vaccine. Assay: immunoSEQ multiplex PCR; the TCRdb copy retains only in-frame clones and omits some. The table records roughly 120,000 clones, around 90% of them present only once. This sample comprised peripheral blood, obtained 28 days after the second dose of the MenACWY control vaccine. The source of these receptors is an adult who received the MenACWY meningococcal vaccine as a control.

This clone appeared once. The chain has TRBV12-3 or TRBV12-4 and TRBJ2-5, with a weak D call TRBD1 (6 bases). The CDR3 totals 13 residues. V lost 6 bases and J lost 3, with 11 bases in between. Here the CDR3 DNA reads TGTGCCAGCAGAGAACAGGGAAAAGAGACCCAGTACTTC. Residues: CASREQGKETQYF.

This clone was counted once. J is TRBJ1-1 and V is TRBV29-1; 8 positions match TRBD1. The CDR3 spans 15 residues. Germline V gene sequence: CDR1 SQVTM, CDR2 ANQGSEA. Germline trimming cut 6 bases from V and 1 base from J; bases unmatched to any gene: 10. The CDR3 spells CSVGGRTGKNTEAFF. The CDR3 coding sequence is TGCAGCGTAGGCGGAAGGACAGGGAAGAACACTGAAGCTTTCTTT.

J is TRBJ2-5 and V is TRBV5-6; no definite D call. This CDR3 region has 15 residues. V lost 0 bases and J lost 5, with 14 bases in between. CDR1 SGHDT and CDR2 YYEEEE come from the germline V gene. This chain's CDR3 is CASSLVAQRTETQYF. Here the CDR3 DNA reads TGTGCCAGCAGCTTGGTGGCCCAAAGGACGGAGACCCAGTACTTC.

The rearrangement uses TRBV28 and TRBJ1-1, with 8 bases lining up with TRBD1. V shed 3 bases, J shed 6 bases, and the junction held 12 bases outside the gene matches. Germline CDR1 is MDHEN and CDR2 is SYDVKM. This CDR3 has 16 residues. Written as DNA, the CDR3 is TGTGCCAGCAGTTTTAGGGGTTGGACAGGGTGGCCTGAAGCTTTCTTT. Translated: CASSFRGWTGWPEAFF.

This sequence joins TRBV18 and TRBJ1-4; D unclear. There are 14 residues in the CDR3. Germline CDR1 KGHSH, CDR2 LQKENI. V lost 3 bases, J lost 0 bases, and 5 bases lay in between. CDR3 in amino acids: CASSPGATNEKLFF. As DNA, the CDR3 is TGTGCCAGCTCACCCGGTGCAACTAATGAAAAACTGTTTTTT.

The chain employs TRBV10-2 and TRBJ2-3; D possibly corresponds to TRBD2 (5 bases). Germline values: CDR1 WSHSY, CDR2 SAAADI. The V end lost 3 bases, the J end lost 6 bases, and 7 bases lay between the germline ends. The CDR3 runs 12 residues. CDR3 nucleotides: TGCGCCAGCAGTGACGAGCGGGATACGCAGTATTTT. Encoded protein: CASSDERDTQYF.

CDR3 coding DNA: TGTGCCAGTAGTACTGGACAGGAACCGAGCAATCAGCCCCAGCATTTT. It is translated as CASSTGQEPSNQPQHF. J is TRBJ1-5 and V is TRBV19, with TRBD1 matching 7 bases. This CDR3 comprises 16 residues. V lost 4 bases and J lost 1; bases outside the gene matches: 7. Looked up from germline, CDR1 is LNHDA and CDR2 is SQIVND (reference sequence).

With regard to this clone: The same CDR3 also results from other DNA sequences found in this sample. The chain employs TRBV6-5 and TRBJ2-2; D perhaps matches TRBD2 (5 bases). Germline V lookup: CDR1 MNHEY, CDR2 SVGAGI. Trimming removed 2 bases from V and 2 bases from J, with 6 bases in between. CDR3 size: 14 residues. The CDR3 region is CASSYGRNTGELFF. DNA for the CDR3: TGTGCCAGCAGTTACGGGAGAAACACCGGGGAGCTGTTTTTT.

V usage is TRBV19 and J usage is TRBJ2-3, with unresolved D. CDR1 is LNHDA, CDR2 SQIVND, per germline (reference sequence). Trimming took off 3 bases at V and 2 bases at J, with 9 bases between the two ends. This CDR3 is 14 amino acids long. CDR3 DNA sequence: TGTGCCAGTAGTATCTCCCTAGTCACAGATACGCAGTATTTT. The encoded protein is CASSISLVTDTQYF.

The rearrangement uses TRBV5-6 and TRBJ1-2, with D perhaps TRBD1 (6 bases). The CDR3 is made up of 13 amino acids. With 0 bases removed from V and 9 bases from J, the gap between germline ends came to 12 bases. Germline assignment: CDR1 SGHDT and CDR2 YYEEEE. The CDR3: CASSLGGPRSYTF. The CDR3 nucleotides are TGTGCCAGCAGCTTGGGGGGGCCGCGGAGCTACACCTTC.

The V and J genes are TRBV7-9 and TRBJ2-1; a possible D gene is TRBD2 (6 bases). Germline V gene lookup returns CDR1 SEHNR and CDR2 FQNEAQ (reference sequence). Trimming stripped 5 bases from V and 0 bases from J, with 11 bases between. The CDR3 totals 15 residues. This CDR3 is CASSPWGVSYNEQFF. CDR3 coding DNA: TGTGCCAGCAGCCCCTGGGGGGTCTCCTACAATGAGCAGTTCTTC.

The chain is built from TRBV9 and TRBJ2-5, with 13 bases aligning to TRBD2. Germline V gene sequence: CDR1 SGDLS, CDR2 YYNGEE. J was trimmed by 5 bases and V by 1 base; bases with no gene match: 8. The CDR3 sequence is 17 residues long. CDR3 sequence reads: CASSVQEGLAGKETQYF. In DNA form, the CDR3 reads TGTGCCAGCAGCGTACAAGAGGGACTAGCGGGGAAGGAGACCCAGTACTTC.

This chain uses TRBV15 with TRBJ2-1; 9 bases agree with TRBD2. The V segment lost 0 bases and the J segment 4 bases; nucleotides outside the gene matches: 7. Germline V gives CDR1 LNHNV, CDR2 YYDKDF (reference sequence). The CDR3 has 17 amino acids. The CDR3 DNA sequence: TGTGCCACCAGCAGAGATATTGCGGGAGGGTTGTACAATGAGCAGTTCTTC. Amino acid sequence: CATSRDIAGGLYNEQFF.

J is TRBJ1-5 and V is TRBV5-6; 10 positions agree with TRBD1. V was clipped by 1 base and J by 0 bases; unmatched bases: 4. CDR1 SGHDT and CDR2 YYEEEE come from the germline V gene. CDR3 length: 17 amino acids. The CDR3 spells CASSLRQGANSNQPQHF. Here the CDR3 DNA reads TGTGCCAGCAGCTTGAGACAGGGGGCGAATAGCAATCAGCCCCAGCATTTT. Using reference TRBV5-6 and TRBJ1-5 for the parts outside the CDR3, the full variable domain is DAGVTQSPTHLIKTRGQQVTLRCSPKSGHDTVSWYQQALGQGPQFIFQYYEEEERQRGNFPDRFSGHQFPNYSSELNVNALLLGDSALYLCASSLRQGANSNQPQHFGDGTRLSIL.

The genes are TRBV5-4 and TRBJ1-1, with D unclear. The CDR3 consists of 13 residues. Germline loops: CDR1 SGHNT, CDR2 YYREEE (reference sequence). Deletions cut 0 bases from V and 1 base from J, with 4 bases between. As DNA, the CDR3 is TGTGCCAGCAGCTTGGCCGGGAACACTGAAGCTTTCTTT. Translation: CASSLAGNTEAFF.

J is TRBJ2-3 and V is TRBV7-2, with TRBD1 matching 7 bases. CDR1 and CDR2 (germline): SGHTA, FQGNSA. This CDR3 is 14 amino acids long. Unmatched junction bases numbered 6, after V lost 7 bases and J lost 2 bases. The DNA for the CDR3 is TGTGCCAGCACCCCAGGGGGACCCACAGATACGCAGTATTTT. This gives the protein CASTPGGPTDTQYF. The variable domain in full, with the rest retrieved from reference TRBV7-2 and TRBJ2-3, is GAGVSQSPSNKVTEKGKDVELRCDPISGHTALYWYRQSLGQGLEFLIYFQGNSAPDKSGLPSDRFSAERTGGSVSTLTIQRTQQEDSAVYLCASTPGGPTDTQYFGPGTRLTVL.

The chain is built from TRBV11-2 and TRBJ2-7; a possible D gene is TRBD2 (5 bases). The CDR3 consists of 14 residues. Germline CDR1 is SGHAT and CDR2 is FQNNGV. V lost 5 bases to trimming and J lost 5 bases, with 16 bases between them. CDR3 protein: CASSPGFRAHEQYV. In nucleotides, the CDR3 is TGTGCCAGCAGCCCGGGGTTCAGAGCACACGAGCAGTACGTC.

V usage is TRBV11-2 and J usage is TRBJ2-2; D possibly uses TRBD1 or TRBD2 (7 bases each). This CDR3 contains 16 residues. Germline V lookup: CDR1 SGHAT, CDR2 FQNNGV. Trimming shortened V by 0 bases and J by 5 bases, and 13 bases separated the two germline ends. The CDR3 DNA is TGTGCCAGCAGCTTAGAACAGGGGAGGGATACCGGGGAGCTGTTTTTT. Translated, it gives CASSLEQGRDTGELFF.

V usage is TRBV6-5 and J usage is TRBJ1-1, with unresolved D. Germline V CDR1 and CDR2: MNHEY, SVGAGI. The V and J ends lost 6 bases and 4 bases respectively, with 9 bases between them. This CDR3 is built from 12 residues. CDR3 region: CASRKRGTEAFF. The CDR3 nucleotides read TGTGCCAGCAGAAAACGGGGCACTGAAGCTTTCTTT.

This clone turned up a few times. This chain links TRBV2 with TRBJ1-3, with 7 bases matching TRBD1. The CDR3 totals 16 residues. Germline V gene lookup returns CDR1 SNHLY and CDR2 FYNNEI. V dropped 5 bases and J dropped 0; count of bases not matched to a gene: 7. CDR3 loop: CASSRGQVLSGNTIYF. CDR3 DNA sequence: TGTGCCAGCAGTAGAGGACAGGTCCTCTCTGGAAACACCATATATTTT.

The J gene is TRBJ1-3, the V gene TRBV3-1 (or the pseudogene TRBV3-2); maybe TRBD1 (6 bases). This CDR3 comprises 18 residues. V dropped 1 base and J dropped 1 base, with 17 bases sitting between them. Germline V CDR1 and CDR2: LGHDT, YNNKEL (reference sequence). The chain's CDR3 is CASSQANWGGHSGNTIYF. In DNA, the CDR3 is TGTGCCAGCAGCCAAGCGAACTGGGGGGGGCATTCTGGAAACACCATATATTTT.

The CDR3 region is CSVGNTGGVTDTQYF. CDR3 coding DNA: TGCAGCGTTGGGAATACAGGGGGCGTCACAGATACGCAGTATTTT. V and J are TRBV29-1 and TRBJ2-3, with 9 bases matching TRBD1. Per the germline V gene, CDR1 is SQVTM and CDR2 is ANQGSEA. Germline trimming cut 4 bases from V and 2 bases from J; bases unmatched to any gene: 7. This CDR3 is built from 15 residues.

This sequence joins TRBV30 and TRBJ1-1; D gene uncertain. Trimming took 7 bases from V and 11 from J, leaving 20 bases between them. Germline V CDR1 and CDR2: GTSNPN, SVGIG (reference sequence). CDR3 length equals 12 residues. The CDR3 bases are TGTGCCTCCTCGAGGGCCCACACGTTCGCTTTCTTT. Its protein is CASSRAHTFAFF.

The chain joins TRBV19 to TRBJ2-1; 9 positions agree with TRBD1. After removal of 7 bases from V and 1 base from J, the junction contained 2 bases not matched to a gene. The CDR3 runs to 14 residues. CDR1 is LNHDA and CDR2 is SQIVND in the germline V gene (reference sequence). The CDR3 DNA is TGTGCCAGTACCGGGACAGGGTCCTACAATGAGCAGTTCTTC. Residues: CASTGTGSYNEQFF.

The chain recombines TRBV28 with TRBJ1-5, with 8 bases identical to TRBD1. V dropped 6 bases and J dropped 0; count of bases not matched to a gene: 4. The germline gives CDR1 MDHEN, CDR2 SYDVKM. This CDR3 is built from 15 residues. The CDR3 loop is CASSRTGYSNQPQHF. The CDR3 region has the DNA TGTGCCAGCAGCAGGACAGGGTATAGCAATCAGCCCCAGCATTTT.

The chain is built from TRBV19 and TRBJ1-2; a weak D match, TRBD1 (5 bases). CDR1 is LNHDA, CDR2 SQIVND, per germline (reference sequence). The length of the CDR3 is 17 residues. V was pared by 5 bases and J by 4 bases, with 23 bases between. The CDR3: CASSPSAWVGQSYGYTF. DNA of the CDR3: TGTGCCAGTAGTCCGTCGGCCTGGGTCGGACAAAGCTATGGCTACACCTTC.